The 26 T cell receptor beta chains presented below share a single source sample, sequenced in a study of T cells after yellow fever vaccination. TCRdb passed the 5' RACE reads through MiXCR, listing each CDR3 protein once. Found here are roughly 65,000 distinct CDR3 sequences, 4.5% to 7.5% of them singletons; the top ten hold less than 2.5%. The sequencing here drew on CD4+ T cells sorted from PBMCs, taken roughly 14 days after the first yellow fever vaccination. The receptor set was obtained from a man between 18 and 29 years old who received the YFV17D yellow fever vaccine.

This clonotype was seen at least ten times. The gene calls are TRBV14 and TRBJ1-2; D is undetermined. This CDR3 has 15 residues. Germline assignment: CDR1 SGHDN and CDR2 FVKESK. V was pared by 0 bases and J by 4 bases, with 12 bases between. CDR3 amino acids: CASSQDIGEPYGYTF. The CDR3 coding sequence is TGTGCCAGCAGCCAAGATATAGGAGAACCCTATGGCTACACCTTC.

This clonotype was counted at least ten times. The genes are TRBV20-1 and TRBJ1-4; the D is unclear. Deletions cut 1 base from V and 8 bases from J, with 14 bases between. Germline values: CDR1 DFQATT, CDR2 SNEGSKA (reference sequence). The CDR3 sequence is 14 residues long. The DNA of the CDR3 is TGCAGTGCTAGAGGCCCAATAGAACAGGAAAAACTGTTTTTT. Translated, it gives CSARGPIEQEKLFF.

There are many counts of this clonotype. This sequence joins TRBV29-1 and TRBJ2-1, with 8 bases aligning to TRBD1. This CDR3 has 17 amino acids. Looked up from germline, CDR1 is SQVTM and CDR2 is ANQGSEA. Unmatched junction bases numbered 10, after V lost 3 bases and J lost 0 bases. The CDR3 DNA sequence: TGCAGCGTTGATAGGGGGACAGGCCAGAGCTCCTACAATGAGCAGTTCTTC. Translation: CSVDRGTGQSSYNEQFF.

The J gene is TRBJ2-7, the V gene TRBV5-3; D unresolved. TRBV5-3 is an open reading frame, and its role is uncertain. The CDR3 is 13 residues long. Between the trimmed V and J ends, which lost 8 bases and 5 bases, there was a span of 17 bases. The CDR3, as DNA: TGTGCCAGGGGCCCCGGGCTCAGCGACGAGCAGTACGTC. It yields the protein CARGPGLSDEQYV.

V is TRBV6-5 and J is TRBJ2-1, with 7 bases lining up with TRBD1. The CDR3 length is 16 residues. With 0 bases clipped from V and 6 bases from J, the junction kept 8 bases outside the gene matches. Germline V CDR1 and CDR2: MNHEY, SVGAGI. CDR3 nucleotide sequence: TGTGCCAGCAGTTACTCATACAGGGGCGAGGTCAATGAGCAGTTCTTC. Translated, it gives CASSYSYRGEVNEQFF.

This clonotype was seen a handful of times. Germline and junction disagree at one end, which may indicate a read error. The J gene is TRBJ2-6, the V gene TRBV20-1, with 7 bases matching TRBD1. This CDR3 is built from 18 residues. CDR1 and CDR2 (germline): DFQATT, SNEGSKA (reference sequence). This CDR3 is CCARSGRGSMSGANVLTF. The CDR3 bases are TGCTGTGCTAGATCGGGCAGGGGGTCAATGTCTGGGGCCAACGTCCTGACTTTC.

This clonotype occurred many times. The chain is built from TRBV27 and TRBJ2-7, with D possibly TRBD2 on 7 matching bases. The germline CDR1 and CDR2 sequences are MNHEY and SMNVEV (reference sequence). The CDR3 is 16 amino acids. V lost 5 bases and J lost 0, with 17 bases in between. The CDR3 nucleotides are TGTGCCAGCAGTCAACCCGGGGGGCCGGGCTCCTACGAGCAGTACGTC. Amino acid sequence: CASSQPGGPGSYEQYV.

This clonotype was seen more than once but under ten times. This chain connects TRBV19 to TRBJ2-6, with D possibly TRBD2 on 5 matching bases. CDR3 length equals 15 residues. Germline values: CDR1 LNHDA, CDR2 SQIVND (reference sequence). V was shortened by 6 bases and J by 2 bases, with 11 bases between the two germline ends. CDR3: CASRSGTAGANVLTF. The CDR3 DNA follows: TGTGCCAGTAGATCGGGAACCGCTGGGGCCAACGTCCTGACTTTC. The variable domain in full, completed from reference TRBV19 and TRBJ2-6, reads DGGITQSPKYLFRKEGQNVTLSCEQNLNHDAMYWYRQDPGQGLRLIYYSQIVNDFQKGDIAEGYSVSREKKESFPLTVTSAQKNPTAFYLCASRSGTAGANVLTFGAGSRLTVL.

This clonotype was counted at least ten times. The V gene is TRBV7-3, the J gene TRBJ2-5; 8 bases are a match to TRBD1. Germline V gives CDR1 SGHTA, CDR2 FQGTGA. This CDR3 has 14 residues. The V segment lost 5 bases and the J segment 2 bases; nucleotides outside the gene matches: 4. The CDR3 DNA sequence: TGTGCCAGCAGCCCGGGGGACAGGCAAGAGACCCAGTACTTC. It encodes CASSPGDRQETQYF. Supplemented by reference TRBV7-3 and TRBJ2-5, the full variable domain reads GAGVSQTPSNKVTEKGKYVELRCDPISGHTALYWYRQSLGQGPEFLIYFQGTGAADDSGLPNDRFFAVRPEGSVSTLKIQRTERGDSAVYLCASSPGDRQETQYFGPGTRLLVL.

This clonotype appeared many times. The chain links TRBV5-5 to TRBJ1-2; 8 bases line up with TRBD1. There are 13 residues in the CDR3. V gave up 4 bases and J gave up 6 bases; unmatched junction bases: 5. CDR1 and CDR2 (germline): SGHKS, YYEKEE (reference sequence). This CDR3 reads CASSLGQGDGYTF. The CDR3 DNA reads TGTGCCAGCAGCCTTGGACAGGGTGATGGCTACACCTTC.

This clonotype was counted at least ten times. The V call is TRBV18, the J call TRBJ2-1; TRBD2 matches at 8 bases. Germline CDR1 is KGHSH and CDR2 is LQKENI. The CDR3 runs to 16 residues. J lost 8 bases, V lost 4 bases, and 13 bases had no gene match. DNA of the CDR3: TGTGCCAGCTCACTCCCGACTAGCGTCGCAGGGGATGAGCAGTTCTTC. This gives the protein CASSLPTSVAGDEQFF.

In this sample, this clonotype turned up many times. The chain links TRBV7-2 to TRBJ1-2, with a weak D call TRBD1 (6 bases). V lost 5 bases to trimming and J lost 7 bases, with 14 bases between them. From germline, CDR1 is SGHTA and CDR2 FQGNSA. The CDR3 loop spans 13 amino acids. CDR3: CASSPQGNSGYTF. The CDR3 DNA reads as TGTGCCAGCAGCCCTCAGGGGAATTCTGGCTACACCTTC.

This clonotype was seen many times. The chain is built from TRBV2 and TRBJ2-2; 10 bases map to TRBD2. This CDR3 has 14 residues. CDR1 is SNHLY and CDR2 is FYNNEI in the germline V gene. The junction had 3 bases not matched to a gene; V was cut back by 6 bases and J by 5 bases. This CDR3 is CASSILAGTGELFF. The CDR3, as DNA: TGTGCCAGCAGCATACTAGCGGGGACCGGGGAGCTGTTTTTT.

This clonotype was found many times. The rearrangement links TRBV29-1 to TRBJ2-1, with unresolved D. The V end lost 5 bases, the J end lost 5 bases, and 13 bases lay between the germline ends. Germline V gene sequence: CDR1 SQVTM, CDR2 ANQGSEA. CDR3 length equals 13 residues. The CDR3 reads CSVTRKAHNEQFF. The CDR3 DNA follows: TGCAGCGTTACACGAAAGGCACACAATGAGCAGTTCTTC.

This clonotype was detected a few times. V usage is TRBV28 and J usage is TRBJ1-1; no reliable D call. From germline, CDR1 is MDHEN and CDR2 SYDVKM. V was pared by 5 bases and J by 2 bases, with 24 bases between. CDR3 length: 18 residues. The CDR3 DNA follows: TGTGCCAGCAGTCCTCCAAAAGTAGGGAGAAAGATTAACACTGAAGCTTTCTTT. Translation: CASSPPKVGRKINTEAFF.

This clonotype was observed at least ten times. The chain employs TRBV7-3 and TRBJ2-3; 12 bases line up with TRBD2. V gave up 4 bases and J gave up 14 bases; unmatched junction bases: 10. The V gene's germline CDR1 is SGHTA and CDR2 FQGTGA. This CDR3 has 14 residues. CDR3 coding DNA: TGTGCCAGCAGCTCACGAACTCTAGCGGGGGGGCTGTATTTT. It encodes CASSSRTLAGGLYF.

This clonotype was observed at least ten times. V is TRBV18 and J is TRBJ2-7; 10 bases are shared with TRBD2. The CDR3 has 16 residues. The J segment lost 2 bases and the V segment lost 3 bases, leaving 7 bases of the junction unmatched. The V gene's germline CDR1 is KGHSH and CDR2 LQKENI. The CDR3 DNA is TGTGCCAGCTCACCCTACGTAGCGGGGGGAGCCTACGAGCAGTACTTC. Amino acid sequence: CASSPYVAGGAYEQYF. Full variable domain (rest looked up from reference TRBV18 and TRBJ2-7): NAGVMQNPRHLVRRRGQEARLRCSPMKGHSHVYWYRQLPEEGLKFMVYLQKENIIDESGMPKERFSAEFPKEGPSILRIQQVVRGDSAAYFCASSPYVAGGAYEQYFGPGTRLTVT.

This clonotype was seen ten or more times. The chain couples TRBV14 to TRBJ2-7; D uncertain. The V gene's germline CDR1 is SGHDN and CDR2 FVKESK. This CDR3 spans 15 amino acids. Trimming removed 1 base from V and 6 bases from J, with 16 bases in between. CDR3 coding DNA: TGTGCCAGCAGCCAAGGGGCGGCAGGAGAATTCGAGCAGTACGTC. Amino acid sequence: CASSQGAAGEFEQYV.

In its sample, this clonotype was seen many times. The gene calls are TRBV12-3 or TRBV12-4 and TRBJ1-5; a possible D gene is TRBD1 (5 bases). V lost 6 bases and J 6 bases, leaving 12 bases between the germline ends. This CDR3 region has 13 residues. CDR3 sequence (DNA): TGTGCCAGCAGCACGGGGACCGGTCAGCCCCAGCATTTT. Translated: CASSTGTGQPQHF.

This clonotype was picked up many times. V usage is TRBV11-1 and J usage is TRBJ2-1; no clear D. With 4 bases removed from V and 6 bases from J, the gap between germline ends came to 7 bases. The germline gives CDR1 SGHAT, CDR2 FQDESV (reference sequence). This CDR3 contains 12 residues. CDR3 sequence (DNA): TGTGCCAGCAGCTCCTGGTTCAATGAGCAGTTCTTC. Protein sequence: CASSSWFNEQFF.

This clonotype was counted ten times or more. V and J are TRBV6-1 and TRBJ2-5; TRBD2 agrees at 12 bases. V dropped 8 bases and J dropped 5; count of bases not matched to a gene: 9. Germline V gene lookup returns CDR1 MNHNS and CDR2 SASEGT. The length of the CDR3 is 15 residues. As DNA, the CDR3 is TGTGCCAGCCTAGGGAGAGGACTAGCGGGGGAGACCCAGTACTTC. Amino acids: CASLGRGLAGETQYF.

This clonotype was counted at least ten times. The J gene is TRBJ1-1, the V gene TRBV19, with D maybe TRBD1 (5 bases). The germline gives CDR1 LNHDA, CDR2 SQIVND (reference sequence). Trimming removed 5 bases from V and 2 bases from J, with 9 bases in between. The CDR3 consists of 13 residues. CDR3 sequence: CASSAQGNTEAFF. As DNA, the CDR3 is TGTGCCAGTAGTGCGCAGGGAAACACTGAAGCTTTCTTT.

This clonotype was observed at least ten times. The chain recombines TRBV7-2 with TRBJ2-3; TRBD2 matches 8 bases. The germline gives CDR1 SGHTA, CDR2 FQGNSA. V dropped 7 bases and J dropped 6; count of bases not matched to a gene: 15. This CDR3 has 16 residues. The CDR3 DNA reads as TGTGCCAGCACCCGCCGCGTCGGGGGGGCCTTGGATACGCAGTATTTT. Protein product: CASTRRVGGALDTQYF.

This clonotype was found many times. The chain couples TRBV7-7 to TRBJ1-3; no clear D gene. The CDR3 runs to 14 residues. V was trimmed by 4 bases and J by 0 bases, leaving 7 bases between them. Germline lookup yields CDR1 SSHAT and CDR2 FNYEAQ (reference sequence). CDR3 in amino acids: CASSSGFSGNTIYF. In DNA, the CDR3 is TGTGCCAGCAGCTCCGGATTCTCTGGAAACACCATATATTTT.

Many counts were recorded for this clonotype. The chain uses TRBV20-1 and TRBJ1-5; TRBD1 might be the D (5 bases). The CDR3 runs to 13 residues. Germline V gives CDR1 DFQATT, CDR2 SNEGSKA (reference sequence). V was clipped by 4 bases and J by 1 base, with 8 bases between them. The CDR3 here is CSAIGASNQPQHF. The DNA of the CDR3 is TGCAGTGCTATTGGGGCGAGCAATCAGCCCCAGCATTTT.

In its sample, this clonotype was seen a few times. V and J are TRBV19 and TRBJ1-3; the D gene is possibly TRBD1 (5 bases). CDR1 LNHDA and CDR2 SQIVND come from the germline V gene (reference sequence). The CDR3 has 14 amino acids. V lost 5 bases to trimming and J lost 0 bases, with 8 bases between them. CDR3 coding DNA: TGTGCCAGTAGTCCCCAGGGCTCTGGAAACACCATATATTTT. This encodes CASSPQGSGNTIYF.